This T cell receptor beta chain is drawn from a study of blood T cell repertoires in COVID-19. About the study: The origin of the acute and convalescent COVID-19 samples was the United States, Italy and Spain.

This CDR3 has 14 residues. The V segment lost 8 bases and the J segment 3 bases; nucleotides outside the gene matches: 6. Germline loops: CDR1 KGHSH, CDR2 LQKENI. Per the authors' pipeline: Amplification of reference gene primers was used by the study to estimate nucleated cell counts. TCRdb's table, derived via immunoSEQ multiplex PCR, lists solely in-frame clones and lacks some. The V and J calls and clone size were taken over from that table, and D and trimming were inferred from the DNA. The sample yields 240,000 or so clones, 75% to 90% seen once. The TCR sequence derives from a man aged 60 to 69 who had recovered from COVID-19. V gene TRBV18 combines with J gene TRBJ2-7; 11 bases line up with TRBD2. Sequenced sample: peripheral blood. Written as DNA, the CDR3 is TGTGCCAGCCCCCGGACTAGCGGGCACTACGAGCAGTACTTC. It yields the protein CASPRTSGHYEQYF.